A selection of T cell receptor beta chains follows, all from one sample in a study of T cell clusters in autoimmune cytopenias. TCRdb re-called the multiplex PCR reads and gives one entry per CDR3 protein, without DNA. The table gives approximately 6,000 distinct CDR3 sequences; the top ten clones make up 8.3% of it. Material for sequencing was peripheral blood. These receptors came from a human donor with an autoimmune cytopenia or autoimmune hepatitis (not recorded which). CDR3s include the opening cysteine and the closing phenylalanine or tryptophan. Part of the rows lack a size; the others show once, few, many or a class for expanded clones.

v_call	j_call	clone_size	cdr3_aa
TRBV5-1	TRBJ2-3	.	CASSPDRVQTDTQYF
TRBV6-5	TRBJ2-1	medium-sized	CASSYTQTGGAGNEQFF
TRBV7-6	TRBJ2-3	medium-sized	CASSSGVGTDTQYF
TRBV20-1	TRBJ2-3	.	CSARNFYGGSVADTQYF
TRBV30	TRBJ2-2	medium-sized	CAWSSEPGELFF
TRBV6-2/TRBV6-3	TRBJ1-2	medium-sized	CASSYGTGGGYGYTF
TRBV30	TRBJ1-3	medium-sized	CAWKQGAGNTIYF
TRBV24-1	TRBJ2-7	.	CATSVGGLDEQYF
TRBV11-1	TRBJ2-1	.	CASRYGTSGPNEQFF
TRBV7-6	TRBJ2-3	.	CASSSGADTQYF
TRBV18	TRBJ2-6	medium-sized	CASSPGVSGANVLTF
TRBV6-1	TRBJ1-2	.	CASSEYRGRGGYTF
TRBV19	TRBJ2-4	.	CASSIGRGILAKNIQYF
TRBV27	TRBJ2-3	.	CASSLRTSGGARTDTQYF
TRBV29-1	TRBJ1-1	medium-sized	CSVNRADKNTEAFF
TRBV6-2/TRBV6-3	TRBJ1-5	.	CASTRGTGYSQPQHF
TRBV2	TRBJ2-7	.	CASGQDISYEQYF
TRBV18	TRBJ2-5	medium-sized	CASSPIGGQETQYF
TRBV19	TRBJ2-5	medium-sized	CASSIAPDQYQETQYF
TRBV20-1	TRBJ2-7	medium-sized	CSARTQGRVSYEQYF
TRBV15	TRBJ2-3	medium-sized	CATSRDSGAGWLTDTQYF
TRBV19	TRBJ2-1	medium-sized	CASSSPRTGRSYNEQFF
TRBV19	TRBJ2-2	medium-sized	CASTDRNTGELFF
TRBV27	TRBJ2-1	medium-sized	CASSLEAGGHLYNEQFF
TRBV15	TRBJ2-2	medium-sized	CATSGGLAGVGTGELFF
TRBV30	TRBJ2-2	medium-sized	CAWDIGTGELFF
TRBV6-4	TRBJ2-1	medium-sized	CARGETGNNEQFF
TRBV6-5	TRBJ2-1	.	CASSEVAFSYNEQFF
TRBV6-5	TRBJ1-2	.	CASRPRQGARYGYTF
TRBV14	TRBJ1-2	.	CASSQEPIARRNYGYTF